A selection of T cell receptor beta chains follows, all from one sample in a study of OX40 agonist ivuxolimab in advanced cancers. Some clones are missing from TCRdb's copy, which holds only in-frame ones; the method was immunoSEQ multiplex PCR. The sample holds some 46,000 clones; about 86% are singletons and the top ten take under 40%. The material sequenced was CD4+ or CD8+ T cells sorted from blood, taken in a trial of the OX40 agonist ivuxolimab. These receptor sequences come from an adult with an advanced solid tumor such as melanoma, head and neck, liver or kidney cancer. The CDR3 runs from the conserved cysteine through the conserved F or W. Each record gives: V gene, D gene, J gene, clone size, CDR3 protein, CDR3 DNA. A D gene is named only where the DNA matches it firmly. Clone size is stated in some rows and not others, as once, few, many or a class when expanded.

>TRBV7-2|NA|TRBJ2-5|NA
CASSPRPIGTQYF
TGTGCCAGCAGCCCGCGTCCTATCGGGACCCAGTACTTC
>TRBV6-1|TRBD1|TRBJ2-7|NA
CASRKTGILFYEQYF
TGTGCCAGCAGAAAGACAGGGATTCTTTTCTACGAGCAGTACTTC
>TRBV28|TRBD1|TRBJ1-2|NA
CASRGQGVNFGYTF
TGTGCCAGCAGAGGGCAGGGGGTCAATTTTGGCTACACCTTC
>TRBV19|NA|TRBJ2-7|NA
CASSTSTGGGYEQYF
TGTGCCAGTAGTACGAGTACAGGTGGAGGCTACGAGCAGTACTTC
>TRBV6-6|NA|TRBJ1-5|NA
CASSYGAGGLQPQHF
TGTGCCAGCAGTTATGGAGCGGGGGGGCTTCAGCCCCAGCATTTT
>TRBV5-4|NA|TRBJ2-6|NA
CASSLGGSGANVLTF
TGTGCCAGCAGCTTGGGAGGCTCTGGGGCCAACGTCCTGACTTTC
>TRBV27|NA|TRBJ2-5|NA
CASSFRGLAETQYF
TGTGCCAGCAGTTTTCGAGGACTCGCGGAGACCCAGTACTTC
>TRBV14|TRBD2|TRBJ2-3|NA
CASSRDPRLAGGADTQYF
TGTGCCAGCAGCCGAGACCCCCGACTAGCGGGAGGCGCAGATACGCAGTATTTT
>TRBV19|TRBD1|TRBJ1-5|NA
CASSLQGAGNQPQHF
TGTGCCAGTAGCTTACAGGGGGCGGGCAATCAGCCCCAGCATTTT
>TRBV6-4|NA|TRBJ1-3|NA
CASSYSTKTPGNTIYF
TGTGCCAGCAGTTACTCGACGAAGACCCCCGGAAACACCATATATTTT
>TRBV6-5|NA|TRBJ2-2|NA
CASSYLKPGELFF
TGTGCCAGCAGTTACCTTAAGCCCGGGGAGCTGTTTTTT
>TRBV6-5|NA|TRBJ2-2|NA
CASRNRGIDTGELFF
TGTGCCAGCAGAAACCGCGGGATAGACACCGGGGAGCTGTTTTTT
>TRBV9|TRBD1|TRBJ2-3|NA
CASSKGQGIPDTQYF
TGTGCCAGCAGTAAAGGACAGGGGATTCCAGATACGCAGTATTTT
>TRBV10-3|NA|TRBJ1-1|NA
CAIRGAVNTEAFF
TGTGCCATCAGGGGGGCAGTGAACACTGAAGCTTTCTTT
>TRBV6-1|NA|TRBJ1-6|NA
CASSEARASPLHF
TGTGCCAGCAGTGAAGCCAGGGCTTCACCCCTCCACTTT
>TRBV19|TRBD2|TRBJ2-3|NA
CASSRGLAGVSTDTQYF
TGTGCCAGTTCCCGCGGACTAGCGGGAGTCAGCACAGATACGCAGTATTTT
>TRBV18|NA|TRBJ1-1|NA
CASSPPNAGTSTEAFF
TGTGCCAGCTCACCACCGAATGCAGGGACTAGCACTGAAGCTTTCTTT
>TRBV10-3|NA|TRBJ1-6|NA
CAISVGEARSPLHF
TGTGCCATCAGTGTCGGCGAGGCTCGCTCACCCCTCCACTTT
>TRBV18|TRBD1|TRBJ2-7|NA
CASSPGQGGGEQYF
TGTGCCAGCTCACCGGGACAGGGGGGAGGCGAGCAGTACTTC
>TRBV2|NA|TRBJ2-5|NA
CASSARGETQYF
TGTGCCAGCAGTGCGAGGGGGGAGACCCAGTACTTC
>TRBV5-1|TRBD1|TRBJ1-1|NA
CASSTGQANTEAFF
TGCGCCAGCAGCACGGGACAGGCGAACACTGAAGCTTTCTTT
>TRBV2|NA|TRBJ1-3|NA
CASSESGNTIYF
TGTGCCAGCAGTGAAAGTGGAAACACCATATATTTT
>TRBV28|TRBD1|TRBJ1-2|NA
CASRLPGQGKGYTF
TGTGCCAGCAGGCTCCCGGGACAGGGGAAAGGCTACACCTTC
>TRBV30|NA|TRBJ1-6|NA
CAWSKTTYNSPLHF
TGTGCCTGGAGTAAGACAACCTATAATTCACCCCTCCACTTT
>TRBV11-2|NA|TRBJ1-6|NA
CASSLGRGVQGPQDLHF
TGTGCCAGCAGCTTAGGAAGGGGAGTACAGGGCCCCCAGGACCTCCACTTT
>TRBV19|NA|TRBJ2-7|NA
CASSMRRDGHSYEQYF
TGTGCCAGTAGTATGAGAAGGGACGGGCACTCCTACGAGCAGTACTTC
>TRBV5-1|TRBD2|TRBJ2-7|few
CASSLGATSGSEQYF
TGCGCCAGCAGCTTGGGGGCGACTAGCGGGAGCGAGCAGTACTTC
>TRBV7-9|TRBD1|TRBJ2-1|NA
CASSLVAGGLINEQFF
TGTGCCAGCAGCTTAGTGGCAGGGGGATTGATCAATGAGCAGTTCTTC
>TRBV10-3|NA|TRBJ2-5|NA
CAISDGAQETQYF
TGTGCCATCAGTGACGGGGCCCAAGAGACCCAGTACTTC
>TRBV5-6|NA|TRBJ1-5|NA
CASSSLTGRGNQPQHF
TGTGCCAGCAGCTCTCTAACAGGGAGGGGCAATCAGCCCCAGCATTTT
>TRBV7-8|NA|TRBJ2-2|NA
CASSLSAGTYANTGELFF
TGTGCCAGCAGCTTATCCGCCGGGACCTACGCGAACACCGGGGAGCTGTTTTTT
>TRBV2|NA|TRBJ2-7|NA
CASKEGAGSYEQYF
TGTGCCAGCAAGGAGGGCGCGGGCTCCTACGAGCAGTACTTC
>TRBV5-1|NA|TRBJ1-5|NA
CASSPGVTPNQPQHF
TGCGCCAGCAGCCCCGGAGTGACGCCCAATCAGCCCCAGCATTTT
>TRBV2|TRBD1|TRBJ2-3|NA
CASSELGQGVTDTQYF
TGTGCCAGCAGTGAACTGGGACAGGGGGTGACAGATACGCAGTATTTT
>TRBV19|NA|TRBJ2-1|NA
CASKGQGGNEQFF
TGTGCCAGTAAGGGCCAGGGCGGGAATGAGCAGTTCTTC
>TRBV6-1|NA|TRBJ2-2|NA
CASRETTANTGELFF
TGTGCCAGCAGGGAGACTACTGCGAACACCGGGGAGCTGTTTTTT
>TRBV5-8|NA|TRBJ2-7|NA
CASSLSGTTFYEQYF
TGTGCCAGCAGTCTCTCCGGGACCACGTTTTACGAGCAGTACTTC
>TRBV5-4|TRBD1|TRBJ2-5|few
CASSPTGGETQYF
TGTGCCAGCAGCCCCACAGGGGGAGAGACCCAGTACTTC
>TRBV2|NA|TRBJ1-5|NA
CASGFGNQPQHF
TGTGCCAGCGGATTTGGCAATCAGCCCCAGCATTTT
>TRBV19|TRBD2|TRBJ2-5|once
CASSPPLGTSGQETQYF
TGTGCCAGTAGTCCCCCTCTTGGGACTAGCGGCCAAGAGACCCAGTACTTC
>TRBV7-3|TRBD2|TRBJ2-1|medium-sized
CASSLWGSGSDEQFF
TGTGCCAGCAGCTTATGGGGTAGCGGGAGTGATGAGCAGTTCTTC
>TRBV5-1|NA|TRBJ1-2|NA
CASSEEPGRPYGYTF
TGCGCCAGCAGCGAAGAGCCGGGAAGACCGTATGGCTACACCTTC
>TRBV5-1|TRBD1|TRBJ2-1|NA
CASSFRTGTTYNEQFF
TGCGCCAGCAGCTTTAGGACAGGGACCACCTACAATGAGCAGTTCTTC
>TRBV6-6|NA|TRBJ1-2|NA
CASSYSAGQGYGYTF
TGTGCCAGCAGTTACTCGGCGGGGCAAGGATATGGCTACACCTTC
>TRBV30|TRBD1|TRBJ2-3|NA
CAWTHGDSRGTQYF
TGTGCCTGGACCCACGGGGACAGTCGAGGTACGCAGTATTTT
>TRBV6-5|TRBD1|TRBJ1-4|NA
CASSATGDDRKLFF
TGTGCCAGCAGCGCGACAGGGGACGATAGAAAACTGTTTTTT
>TRBV5-1|NA|TRBJ2-5|NA
CASSLSPLETQYF
TGCGCCAGCAGCTTATCGCCCCTAGAGACCCAGTACTTC
>TRBV14|NA|TRBJ1-1|NA
CASSQGMNTEAFF
TGTGCCAGCAGCCAGGGCATGAACACTGAAGCTTTCTTT
>TRBV7-2|NA|TRBJ2-5|NA
CASSPHQETQYF
TGTGCCAGCAGCCCACACCAAGAGACCCAGTACTTC
>TRBV7-3|TRBD1|TRBJ2-7|NA
CASSSTGQTSYEQYF
TGTGCCAGCAGCTCCACGGGACAGACCTCCTACGAGCAGTACTTC
>TRBV21-1|NA|TRBJ1-4|NA
CASSEEPNEKLFF
TGTGCCAGCAGCGAGGAACCCAATGAAAAACTGTTTTTT
>TRBV10-1|NA|TRBJ1-2|NA
CASSEGPSGGYTF
TGCGCCAGCAGTGAAGGCCCTTCTGGAGGCTACACCTTC
>TRBV7-9|NA|TRBJ1-1|NA
CASSFPANTEAFF
TGTGCCAGCAGCTTTCCGGCGAACACTGAAGCTTTCTTT
>TRBV6-1|TRBD1|TRBJ1-2|NA
CASSEAYRSTGSGYTF
TGTGCCAGCAGTGAAGCTTATCGGTCGACAGGGTCTGGCTACACCTTC
>TRBV30|NA|TRBJ2-1|once
CAWRGGYNEQFF
TGTGCCTGGAGAGGAGGTTACAATGAGCAGTTCTTC